What follows is one TCR beta chain and its context. Method: immunoSEQ multiplex PCR; TCRdb's copy keeps in-frame clones and lacks some. Counted here are more than 90,000 clones, approximately 92% occurring once; the ten biggest clones make up approximately 5.4%. The record originates from a study of blood T cell repertoires in COVID-19. Study-level information: PBMCs, B-cell-depleted T cells, or T cells were the source of the cDNA or gDNA that made up the material.

The germline V gene encodes CDR1 MNHEY and CDR2 SVGAGI. CDR3 length: 15 amino acids. V lost 6 bases, J lost 3 bases, and 11 bases stayed unmatched. The receptor comes from a man in his forties or fifties with active COVID-19. Specimen: peripheral blood. V and J are TRBV6-5 and TRBJ2-7, with TRBD1 matching over 7 bases. The CDR3 here is CASSPRDSYHYEQYF. CDR3 DNA: TGTGCCAGCAGCCCACGGGACAGTTACCACTACGAGCAGTACTTC.